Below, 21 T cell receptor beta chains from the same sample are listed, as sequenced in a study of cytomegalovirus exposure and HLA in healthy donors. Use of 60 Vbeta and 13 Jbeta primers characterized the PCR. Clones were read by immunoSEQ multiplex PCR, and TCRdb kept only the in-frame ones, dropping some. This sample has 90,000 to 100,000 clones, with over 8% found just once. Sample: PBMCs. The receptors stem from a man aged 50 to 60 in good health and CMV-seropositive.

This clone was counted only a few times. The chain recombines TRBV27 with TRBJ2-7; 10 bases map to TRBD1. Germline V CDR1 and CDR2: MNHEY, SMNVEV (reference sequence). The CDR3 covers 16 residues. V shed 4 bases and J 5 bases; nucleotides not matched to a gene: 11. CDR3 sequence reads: CASSSDTTGGGDEQYF. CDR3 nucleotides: TGTGCCAGCAGTTCCGATACGACAGGGGGCGGCGACGAGCAGTACTTC.

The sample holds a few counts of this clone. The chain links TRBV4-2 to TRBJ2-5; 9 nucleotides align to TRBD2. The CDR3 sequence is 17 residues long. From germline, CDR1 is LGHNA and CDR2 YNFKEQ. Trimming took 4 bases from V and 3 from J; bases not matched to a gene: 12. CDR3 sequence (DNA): TGTGCCAGCAGCCGACTTCGGGGTAGCGGGGGTGAAGAGACCCAGTACTTC. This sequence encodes CASSRLRGSGGEETQYF.

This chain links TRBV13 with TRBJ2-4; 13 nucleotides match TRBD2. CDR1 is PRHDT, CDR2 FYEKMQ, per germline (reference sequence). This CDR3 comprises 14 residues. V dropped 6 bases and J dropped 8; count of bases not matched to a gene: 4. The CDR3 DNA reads TGTGCCAGCAGTCGCACTAGCGGGAGGGACATTCAGTACTTC. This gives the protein CASSRTSGRDIQYF.

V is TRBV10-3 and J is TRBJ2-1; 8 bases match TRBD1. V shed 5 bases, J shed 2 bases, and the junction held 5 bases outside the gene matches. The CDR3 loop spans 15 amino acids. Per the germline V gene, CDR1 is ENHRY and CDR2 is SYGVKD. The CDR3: CAISFQGATYNEQFF. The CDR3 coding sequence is TGTGCCATCAGTTTCCAGGGGGCCACCTACAATGAGCAGTTCTTC.

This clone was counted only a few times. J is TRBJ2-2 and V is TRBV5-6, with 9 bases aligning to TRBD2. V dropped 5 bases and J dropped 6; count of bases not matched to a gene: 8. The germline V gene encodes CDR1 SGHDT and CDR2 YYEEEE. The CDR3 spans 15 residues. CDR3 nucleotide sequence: TGTGCCAGCAGGCGGGAGGGACTAGCTGCCGGGGAGCTGTTTTTT. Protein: CASRREGLAAGELFF.

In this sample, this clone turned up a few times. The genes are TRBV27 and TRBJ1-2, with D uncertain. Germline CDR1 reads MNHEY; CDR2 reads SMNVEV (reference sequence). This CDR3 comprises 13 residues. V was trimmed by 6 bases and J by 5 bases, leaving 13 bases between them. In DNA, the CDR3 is TGTGCCAGCAGAGAGGGAGGGCAATATGGCTACACCTTC. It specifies CASREGGQYGYTF.

The CDR3 DNA follows: TGTGCCACCAGGGGCGGGGGTGCAACTAATGAAAAACTGTTTTTT. It yields the protein CATRGGGATNEKLFF. This rearrangement joins TRBV10-3 to TRBJ1-4; D possibly corresponds to TRBD1 (6 bases). In germline, CDR1 is ENHRY, CDR2 SYGVKD. V was clipped by 10 bases and J by 0 bases, with 15 bases between them. This CDR3 region has 15 residues.

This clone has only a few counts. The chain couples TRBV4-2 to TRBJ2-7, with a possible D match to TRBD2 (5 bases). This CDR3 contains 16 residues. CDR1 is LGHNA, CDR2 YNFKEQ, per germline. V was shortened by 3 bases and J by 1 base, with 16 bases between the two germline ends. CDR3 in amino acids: CASSHRRAGGSYEQYF. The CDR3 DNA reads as TGTGCCAGCAGCCACCGCCGGGCGGGTGGGTCCTACGAGCAGTACTTC.

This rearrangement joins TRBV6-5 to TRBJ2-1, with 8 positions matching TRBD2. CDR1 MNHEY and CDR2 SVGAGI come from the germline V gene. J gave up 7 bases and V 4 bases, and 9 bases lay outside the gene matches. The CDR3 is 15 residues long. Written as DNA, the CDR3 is TGTGCCAGCAGTTCGCCAGCGGGAGTAAGGAATGAGCAGTTCTTC. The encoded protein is CASSSPAGVRNEQFF.

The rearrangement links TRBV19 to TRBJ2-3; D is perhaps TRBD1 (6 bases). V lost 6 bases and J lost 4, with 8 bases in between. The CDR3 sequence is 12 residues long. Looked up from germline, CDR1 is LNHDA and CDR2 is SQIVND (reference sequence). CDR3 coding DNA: TGTGCCAGTAGCAACAGGGCAGATACGCAGTATTTT. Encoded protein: CASSNRADTQYF. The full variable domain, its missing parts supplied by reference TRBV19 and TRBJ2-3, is DGGITQSPKYLFRKEGQNVTLSCEQNLNHDAMYWYRQDPGQGLRLIYYSQIVNDFQKGDIAEGYSVSREKKESFPLTVTSAQKNPTAFYLCASSNRADTQYFGPGTRLTVL.

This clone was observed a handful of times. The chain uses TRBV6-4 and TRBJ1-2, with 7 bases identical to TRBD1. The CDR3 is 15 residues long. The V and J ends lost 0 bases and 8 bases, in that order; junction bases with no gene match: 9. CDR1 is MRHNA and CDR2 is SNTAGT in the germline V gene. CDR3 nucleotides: TGTGCCAGCAGTGACTCGGCGGCAGGGGGAAGGGGCTACACCTTC. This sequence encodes CASSDSAAGGRGYTF.

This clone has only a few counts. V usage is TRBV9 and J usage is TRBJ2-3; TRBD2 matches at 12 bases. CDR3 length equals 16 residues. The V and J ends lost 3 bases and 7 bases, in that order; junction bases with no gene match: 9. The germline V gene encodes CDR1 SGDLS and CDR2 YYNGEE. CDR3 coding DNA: TGTGCCAGCAGCGGGACTAGCGGGATGTTGGCCAATACGCAGTATTTT. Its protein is CASSGTSGMLANTQYF.

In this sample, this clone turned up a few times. The CDR3 region has the DNA TGCAGCGTTGAAGACACAGCTTATCGAGGCTACACCTTC. It encodes CSVEDTAYRGYTF. This chain connects TRBV29-1 to TRBJ1-2; D call uncertain. The CDR3 consists of 13 residues. The germline CDR1 and CDR2 sequences are SQVTM and ANQGSEA. Trimming took 0 bases from V and 8 from J, leaving 13 bases between them.

CDR3 region: CASSLEVQVHEQYF. CDR3 bases: TGTGCCAGCAGCTTAGAGGTACAGGTCCACGAGCAGTACTTC. The chain combines TRBV7-2 with TRBJ2-7; D perhaps matches TRBD1 (5 bases). Trimming left V 1 base short and J 5 bases short, with 12 bases between. This CDR3 has 14 amino acids. Germline CDR1 and CDR2: SGHTA and FQGNSA.

CDR3 nucleotide sequence: TGTGCCAGCAGCGTGGATAGCAACGCATACGAGCAGTACTTC. Translated: CASSVDSNAYEQYF. The chain employs TRBV9 and TRBJ2-7, with D uncertain. Per the germline V gene, CDR1 is SGDLS and CDR2 is YYNGEE. Trimming took off 2 bases at V and 4 bases at J, with 13 bases between the two ends. This CDR3 region has 14 residues.

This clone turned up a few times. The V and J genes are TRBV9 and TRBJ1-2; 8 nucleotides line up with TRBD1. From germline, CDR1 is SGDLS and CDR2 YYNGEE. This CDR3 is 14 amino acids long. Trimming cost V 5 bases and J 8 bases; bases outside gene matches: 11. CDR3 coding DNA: TGTGCCAGCAGGGCAGGGACAGGCCGCCTGGGCTACACCTTC. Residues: CASRAGTGRLGYTF.

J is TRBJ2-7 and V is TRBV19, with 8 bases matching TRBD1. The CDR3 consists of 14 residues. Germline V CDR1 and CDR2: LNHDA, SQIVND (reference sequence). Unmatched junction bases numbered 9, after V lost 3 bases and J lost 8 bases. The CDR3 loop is CASSIRDRGTKQYF. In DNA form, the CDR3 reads TGTGCCAGTAGTATTCGCGACAGGGGAACAAAGCAGTACTTC.

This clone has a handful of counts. The CDR3: CASSDKEGTGTYEQYF. CDR3 nucleotide sequence: TGTGCCAGCAGTGATAAGGAGGGGACAGGGACCTACGAGCAGTACTTC. The V gene is TRBV25-1, the J gene TRBJ2-7; TRBD1 agrees at 9 bases. This CDR3 has 16 residues. V gave up 3 bases and J gave up 2 bases; unmatched junction bases: 8. Germline V gene sequence: CDR1 MGHDK, CDR2 SYGVNS.

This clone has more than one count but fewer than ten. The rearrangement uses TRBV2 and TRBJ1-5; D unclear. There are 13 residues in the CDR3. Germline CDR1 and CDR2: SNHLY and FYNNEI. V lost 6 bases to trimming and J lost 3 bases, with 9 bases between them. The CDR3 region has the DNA TGTGCCAGCAGGGCGGATTTCAATCAGCCCCAGCATTTT. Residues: CASRADFNQPQHF.

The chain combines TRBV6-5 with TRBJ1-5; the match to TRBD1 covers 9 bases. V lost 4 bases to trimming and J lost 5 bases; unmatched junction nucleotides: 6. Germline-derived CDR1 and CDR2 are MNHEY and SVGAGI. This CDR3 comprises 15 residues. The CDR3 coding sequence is TGTGCCAGCAGTTCTGACAGGGGGTACGATCAGCCCCAGCATTTT. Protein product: CASSSDRGYDQPQHF.

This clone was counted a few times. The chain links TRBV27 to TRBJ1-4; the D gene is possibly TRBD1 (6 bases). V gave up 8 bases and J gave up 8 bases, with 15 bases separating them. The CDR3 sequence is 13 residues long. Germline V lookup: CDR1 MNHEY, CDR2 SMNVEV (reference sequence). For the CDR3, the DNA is TGTGCCAGCGCTCGGGACGACAGGGAAAAACTGTTTTTT. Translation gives CASARDDREKLFF.